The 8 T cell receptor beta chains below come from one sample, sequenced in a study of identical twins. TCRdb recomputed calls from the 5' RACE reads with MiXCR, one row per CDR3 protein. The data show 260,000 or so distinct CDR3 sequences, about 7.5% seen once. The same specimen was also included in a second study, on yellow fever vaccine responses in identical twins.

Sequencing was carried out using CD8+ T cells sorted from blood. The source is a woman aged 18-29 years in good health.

The CDR3 nucleotides are TGTGCCAGCAGTCCTATTGAGGGAACGGAGACCCAGTACTTC. As protein: CASSPIEGTETQYF. The J gene is TRBJ2-5, the V gene TRBV28; tentative D call: TRBD2 (5 bases). This CDR3 has 14 residues. Germline V lookup: CDR1 MDHEN, CDR2 SYDVKM. Trimming cost V 5 bases and J 5 bases, with 15 bases left between them.

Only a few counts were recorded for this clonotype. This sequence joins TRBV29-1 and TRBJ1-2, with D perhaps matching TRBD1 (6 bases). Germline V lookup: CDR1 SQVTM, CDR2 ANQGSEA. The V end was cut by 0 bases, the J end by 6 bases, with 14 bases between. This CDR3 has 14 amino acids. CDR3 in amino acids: CSVEDNGGDHGYTF. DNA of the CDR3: TGCAGCGTTGAAGATAATGGGGGCGACCATGGCTACACCTTC.

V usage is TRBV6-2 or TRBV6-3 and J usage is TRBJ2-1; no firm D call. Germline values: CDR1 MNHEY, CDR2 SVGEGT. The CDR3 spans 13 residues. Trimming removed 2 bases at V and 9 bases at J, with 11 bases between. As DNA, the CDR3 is TGTGCCAGCAGTTACGGGCTTTATGGTGAGCAGTTCTTC. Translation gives CASSYGLYGEQFF.

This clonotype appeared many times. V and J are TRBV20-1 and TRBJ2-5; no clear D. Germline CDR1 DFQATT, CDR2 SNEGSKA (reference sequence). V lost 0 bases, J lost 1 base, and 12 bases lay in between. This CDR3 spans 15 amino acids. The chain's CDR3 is CSARDRPSVQETQYF. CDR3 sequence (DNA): TGCAGTGCTAGAGATAGGCCGTCCGTCCAAGAGACCCAGTACTTC.

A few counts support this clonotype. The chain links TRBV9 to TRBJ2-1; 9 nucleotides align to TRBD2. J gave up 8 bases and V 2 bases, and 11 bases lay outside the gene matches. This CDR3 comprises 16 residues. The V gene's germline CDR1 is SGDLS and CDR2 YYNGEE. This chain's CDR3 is CASSVQPKGLADEQFF. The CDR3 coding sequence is TGTGCCAGCAGCGTTCAACCGAAGGGACTAGCCGATGAGCAGTTCTTC.

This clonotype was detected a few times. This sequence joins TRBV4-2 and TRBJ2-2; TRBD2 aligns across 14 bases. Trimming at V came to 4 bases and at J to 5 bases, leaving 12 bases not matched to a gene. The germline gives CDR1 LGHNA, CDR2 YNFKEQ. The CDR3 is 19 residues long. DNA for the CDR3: TGTGCCAGCAGCCCCGAACCGGGACTAGCGGGAGTCTTGACCGGGGAGCTGTTTTTT. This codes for CASSPEPGLAGVLTGELFF.

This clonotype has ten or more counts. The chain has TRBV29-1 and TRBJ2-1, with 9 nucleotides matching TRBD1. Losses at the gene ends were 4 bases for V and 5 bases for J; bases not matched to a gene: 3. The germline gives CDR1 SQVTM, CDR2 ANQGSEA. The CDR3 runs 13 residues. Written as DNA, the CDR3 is TGCAGCGTTGGGACAGGGGTGCACAATGAGCAGTTCTTC. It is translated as CSVGTGVHNEQFF.

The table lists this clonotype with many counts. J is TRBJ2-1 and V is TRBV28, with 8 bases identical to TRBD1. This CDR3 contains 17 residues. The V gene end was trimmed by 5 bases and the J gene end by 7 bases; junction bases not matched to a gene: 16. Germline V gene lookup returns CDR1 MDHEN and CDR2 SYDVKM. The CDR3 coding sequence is TGTGCCAGCAGTATAGGGACAGGTCATTCCTTTTCGAATGAGCAGTTCTTC. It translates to CASSIGTGHSFSNEQFF.